One and the same sample provided the 10 T cell receptor beta chains below, sequenced in a study of T-cell memory formation after mild COVID-19. MiXCR was run by TCRdb on the 5' RACE reads, yielding one entry per CDR3 protein. The data contain around 120,000 distinct CDR3 sequences, 15% to 20% of them seen just once; the ten biggest clones take up approximately 15%. Material for sequencing was PBMCs or a T cell subset sorted from them (not recorded which). Receptors were obtained from an adult woman who had mild COVID-19 (a few samples of this study predate the infection). Cell type and time point are not known.

The V call is TRBV5-6, the J call TRBJ1-6; 7 nucleotides line up with TRBD1. The trim removed 4 bases at V and 7 bases at J, leaving 8 bases unmatched. The CDR3 is 15 residues long. Germline values: CDR1 SGHDT, CDR2 YYEEEE. The CDR3 loop reads CASSQQGRTNSPLHF. In nucleotides, the CDR3 is TGTGCCAGCAGCCAACAGGGGCGGACGAATTCACCCCTCCACTTT.

The chain uses TRBV27 and TRBJ1-1; D gene uncertain. Trimming pared 6 bases from V and 1 base from J, leaving 9 bases between. This CDR3 region has 13 residues. From germline, CDR1 is MNHEY and CDR2 SMNVEV (reference sequence). CDR3 in amino acids: CASRLQENTEAFF. The DNA of the CDR3 is TGTGCCAGCAGACTCCAAGAGAACACTGAAGCTTTCTTT.

The chain couples TRBV7-6 to TRBJ2-7; D might be TRBD1 (6 bases). The CDR3 consists of 17 residues. Trimming removed 5 bases at V and 4 bases at J, with 24 bases between. CDR1 and CDR2 (germline): SGHVS, FNYEAQ. The CDR3 sequence is CASSPGTGRGFVYEQYF. CDR3 DNA sequence: TGTGCCAGCAGCCCAGGAACGGGCAGGGGATTTGTGTACGAGCAGTACTTC.

The gene calls are TRBV12-3 or TRBV12-4 and TRBJ2-5; TRBD2 agrees at 14 bases. Trimming removed 4 bases from V and 5 bases from J; junction bases left unmatched: 15. The CDR3 loop spans 19 amino acids. In DNA, the CDR3 is TGTGCCAGCAGTTCCCCGACTAGCGGGGGGGGGCCCCCCCGTGAGACCCAGTACTTC. Translating it yields CASSSPTSGGGPPRETQYF.

This clonotype was observed a handful of times. J is TRBJ1-2 and V is TRBV3-1; D remains unclear. CDR3 size: 14 residues. Trimming took 1 base from V and 1 from J, leaving 7 bases between them. The germline V gene encodes CDR1 LGHDT and CDR2 YNNKEL (reference sequence). The CDR3 sequence: CASSQGDYNYGYTF. The CDR3 DNA reads as TGTGCCAGCAGCCAAGGGGATTATAACTATGGCTACACCTTC. Complete variable domain (other parts from reference TRBV3-1 and TRBJ1-2): DTAVSQTPKYLVTQMGNDKSIKCEQNLGHDTMYWYKQDSKKFLKIMFSYNNKELIINETVPNRFSPKSPDKAHLNLHINSLELGDSAVYFCASSQGDYNYGYTFGSGTRLTVV.

The rearrangement uses TRBV4-3 and TRBJ2-2, with D unresolved. Trimming took 2 bases from V and 4 from J, leaving 8 bases between them. The CDR3 consists of 14 residues. The germline V gene has CDR1 LGHNA and CDR2 YSLEER. In DNA, the CDR3 is TGCGCCAGCAGCCAACAGGATACCACCGGGGAGCTGTTTTTT. Translating gives CASSQQDTTGELFF.

The rearrangement joins TRBV5-1 to TRBJ1-1; 8 nucleotides line up with TRBD1. V lost 3 bases, J lost 4 bases, and 5 bases stayed unmatched. Looked up from germline, CDR1 is SGHRS and CDR2 is YFSETQ. The CDR3 loop spans 14 amino acids. CDR3 amino acids: CASSWQGAGTEAFF. The CDR3 bases are TGCGCCAGCAGCTGGCAGGGGGCGGGCACTGAAGCTTTCTTT. The full variable domain, with the rest looked up from reference TRBV5-1 and TRBJ1-1, is KAGVTQTPRYLIKTRGQQVTLSCSPISGHRSVSWYQQTPGQGLQFLFEYFSETQRNKGNFPGRFSGRQFSNSRSEMNVSTLELGDSALYLCASSWQGAGTEAFFGQGTRLTVV.

V gene TRBV15 combines with J gene TRBJ2-3, with D uncertain. V lost 3 bases and J lost 2, with 9 bases in between. The CDR3 loop spans 14 amino acids. Germline CDR1 and CDR2: LNHNV and YYDKDF (reference sequence). CDR3 coding DNA: TGTGCCACCAGCAGTCTAATAGTCACAGATACGCAGTATTTT. Residues: CATSSLIVTDTQYF.

The chain carries TRBV5-1 and TRBJ2-5; maybe TRBD2 (6 bases). Germline lookup yields CDR1 SGHRS and CDR2 YFSETQ. CDR3 size: 15 residues. The V gene lost 4 bases and the J gene lost 3 bases, with 16 bases spanning the gap. The CDR3 DNA reads as TGCGCCAGCAGCCCCAGCGGGCGCAATAAAGAGACCCAGTACTTC. Protein sequence: CASSPSGRNKETQYF.

The chain links TRBV11-2 to TRBJ2-3; TRBD1 matches at 9 bases. Trimming removed 2 bases from V and 0 bases from J; junction bases left unmatched: 3. The CDR3 runs to 16 residues. Germline V gene data show CDR1 as SGHAT and CDR2 as FQNNGV. The CDR3 here is CASSLFGTGSTDTQYF. DNA of the CDR3: TGTGCCAGCAGCTTATTCGGGACAGGGAGCACAGATACGCAGTATTTT. Full variable domain (remainder filled in from reference TRBV11-2 and TRBJ2-3): EAGVAQSPRYKIIEKRQSVAFWCNPISGHATLYWYQQILGQGPKLLIQFQNNGVVDDSQLPKDRFSAERLKGVDSTLKIQPAKLEDSAVYLCASSLFGTGSTDTQYFGPGTRLTVL.